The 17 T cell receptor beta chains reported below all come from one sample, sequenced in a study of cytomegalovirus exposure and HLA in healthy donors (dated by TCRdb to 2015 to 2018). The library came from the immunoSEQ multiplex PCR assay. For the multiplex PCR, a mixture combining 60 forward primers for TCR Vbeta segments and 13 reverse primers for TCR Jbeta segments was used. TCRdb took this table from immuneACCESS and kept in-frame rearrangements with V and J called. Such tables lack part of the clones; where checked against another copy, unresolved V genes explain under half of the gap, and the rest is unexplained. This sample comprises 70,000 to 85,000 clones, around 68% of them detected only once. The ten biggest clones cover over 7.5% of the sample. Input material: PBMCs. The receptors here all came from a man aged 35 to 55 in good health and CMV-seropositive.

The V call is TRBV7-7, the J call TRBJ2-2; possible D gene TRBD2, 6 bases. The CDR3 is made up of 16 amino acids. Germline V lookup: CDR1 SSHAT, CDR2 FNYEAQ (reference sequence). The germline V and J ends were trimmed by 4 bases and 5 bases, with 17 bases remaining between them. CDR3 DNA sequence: TGTGCCAGCAGCTCCACGGAGGGCCTCGAAACCGGGGAGCTGTTTTTT. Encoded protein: CASSSTEGLETGELFF. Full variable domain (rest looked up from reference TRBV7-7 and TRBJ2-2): GAGVSQSPRYKVTKRGQDVTLRCDPISSHATLYWYQQALGQGPEFLTYFNYEAQPDKSGLPSDRFSAERPEGSISTLTIQRTEQRDSAMYRCASSSTEGLETGELFFGEGSRLTVL.

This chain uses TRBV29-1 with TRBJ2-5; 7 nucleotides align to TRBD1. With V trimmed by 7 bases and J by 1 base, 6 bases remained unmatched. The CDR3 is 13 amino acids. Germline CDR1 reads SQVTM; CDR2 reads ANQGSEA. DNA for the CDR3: TGCAGCGGGGCCGACAGGGCCCAAGAGACCCAGTACTTC. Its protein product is CSGADRAQETQYF. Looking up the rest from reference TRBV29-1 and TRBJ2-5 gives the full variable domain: SAVISQKPSRDICQRGTSLTIQCQVDSQVTMMFWYRQQPGQSLTLIATANQGSEATYESGFVIDKFPISRPNLTFSTLTVSNMSPEDSSIYLCSGADRAQETQYFGPGTRLLVL.

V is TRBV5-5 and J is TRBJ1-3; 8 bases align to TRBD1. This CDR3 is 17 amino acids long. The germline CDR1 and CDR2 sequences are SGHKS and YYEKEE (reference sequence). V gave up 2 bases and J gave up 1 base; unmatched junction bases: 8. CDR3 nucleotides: TGTGCCAGCAGCTTTTCGGGACAGGTCCGGTCTGGAAACACCATATATTTT. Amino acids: CASSFSGQVRSGNTIYF.

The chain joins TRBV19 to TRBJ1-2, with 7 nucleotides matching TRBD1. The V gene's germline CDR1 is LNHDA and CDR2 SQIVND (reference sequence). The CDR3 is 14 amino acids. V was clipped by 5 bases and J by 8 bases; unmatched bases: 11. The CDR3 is CASSLTGTVLGYTF. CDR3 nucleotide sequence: TGTGCCAGTAGTTTAACCGGGACAGTACTCGGCTACACCTTC.

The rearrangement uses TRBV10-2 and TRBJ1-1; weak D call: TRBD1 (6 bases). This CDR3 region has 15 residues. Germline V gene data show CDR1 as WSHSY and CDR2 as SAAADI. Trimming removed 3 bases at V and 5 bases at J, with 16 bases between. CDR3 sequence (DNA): TGCGCCAGCAGTGACCTGACAGGAAGGGGGACTGAAGCTTTCTTT. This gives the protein CASSDLTGRGTEAFF.

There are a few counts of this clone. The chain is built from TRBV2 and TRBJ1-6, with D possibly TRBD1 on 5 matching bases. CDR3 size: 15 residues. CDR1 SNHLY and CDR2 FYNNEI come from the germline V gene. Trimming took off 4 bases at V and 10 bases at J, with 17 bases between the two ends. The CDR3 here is CASSGDSQGPSPLHF. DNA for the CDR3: TGTGCCAGCAGTGGGGACTCCCAAGGGCCATCACCCCTCCACTTT.

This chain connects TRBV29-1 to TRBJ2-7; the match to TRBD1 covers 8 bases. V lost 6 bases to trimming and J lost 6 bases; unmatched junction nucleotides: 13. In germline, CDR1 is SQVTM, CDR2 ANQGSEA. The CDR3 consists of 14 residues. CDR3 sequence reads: CSVDVTGGGGEQYF. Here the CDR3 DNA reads TGCAGCGTCGATGTCACAGGGGGTGGTGGCGAGCAGTACTTC.

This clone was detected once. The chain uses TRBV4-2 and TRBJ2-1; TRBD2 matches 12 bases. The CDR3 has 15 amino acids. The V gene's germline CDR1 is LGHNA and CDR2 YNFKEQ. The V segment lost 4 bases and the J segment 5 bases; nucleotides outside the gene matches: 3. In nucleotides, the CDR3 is TGTGCCAGCAGCCTCCGACTAGCGGGGGACAATGAGCAGTTCTTC. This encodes CASSLRLAGDNEQFF.

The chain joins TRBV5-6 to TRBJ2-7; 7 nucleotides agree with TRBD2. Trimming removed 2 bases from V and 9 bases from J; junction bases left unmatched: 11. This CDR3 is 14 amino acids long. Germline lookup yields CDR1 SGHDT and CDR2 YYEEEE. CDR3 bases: TGTGCCAGCAGCTTTAGCGGGTCCCCCAGCGGGCAGTACTTC. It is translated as CASSFSGSPSGQYF.

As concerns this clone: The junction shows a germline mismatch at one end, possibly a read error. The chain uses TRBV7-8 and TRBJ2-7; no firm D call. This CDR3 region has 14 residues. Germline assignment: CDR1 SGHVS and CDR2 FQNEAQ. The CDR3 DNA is TGTGCCAGCAGCTTAGTAACACATTCCTACGAGCGGTACTTC. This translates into CASSLVTHSYERYF.

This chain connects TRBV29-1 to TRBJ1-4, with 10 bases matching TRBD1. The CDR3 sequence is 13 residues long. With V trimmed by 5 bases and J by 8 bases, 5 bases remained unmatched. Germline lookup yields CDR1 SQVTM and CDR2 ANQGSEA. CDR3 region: CSVSGTGVEKLFF. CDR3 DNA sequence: TGCAGCGTTTCCGGGACAGGGGTAGAAAAACTGTTTTTT.

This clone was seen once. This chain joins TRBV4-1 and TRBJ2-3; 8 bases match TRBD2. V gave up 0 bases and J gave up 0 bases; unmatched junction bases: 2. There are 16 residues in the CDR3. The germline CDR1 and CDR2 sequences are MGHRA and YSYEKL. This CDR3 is CASSQELAASTDTQYF. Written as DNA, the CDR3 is TGCGCCAGCAGCCAAGAACTAGCGGCTAGCACAGATACGCAGTATTTT.

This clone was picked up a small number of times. The DNA for the CDR3 is TGTGCCAGCAGTCGTGACAGGGGAGGAGGGGAAAAACTGTTTTTT. As protein: CASSRDRGGGEKLFF. The rearrangement links TRBV2 to TRBJ1-4, with 8 nucleotides matching TRBD1. The V segment lost 5 bases and the J segment 8 bases; nucleotides outside the gene matches: 10. CDR3 size: 15 residues. The germline V gene encodes CDR1 SNHLY and CDR2 FYNNEI.

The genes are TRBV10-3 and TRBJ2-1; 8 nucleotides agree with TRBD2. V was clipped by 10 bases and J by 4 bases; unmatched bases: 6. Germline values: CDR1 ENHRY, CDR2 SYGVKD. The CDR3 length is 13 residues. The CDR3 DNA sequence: TGTGCCAGCGGGAGGACCGTTTACAATGAGCAGTTCTTC. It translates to CASGRTVYNEQFF.

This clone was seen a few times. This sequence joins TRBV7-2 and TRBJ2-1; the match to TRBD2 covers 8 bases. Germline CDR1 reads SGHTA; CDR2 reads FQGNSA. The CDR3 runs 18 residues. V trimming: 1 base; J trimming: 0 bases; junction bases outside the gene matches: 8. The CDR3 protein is CASSLGSRGTSSYNEQFF. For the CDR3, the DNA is TGTGCCAGCAGCTTAGGGTCTCGCGGGACTAGCTCCTACAATGAGCAGTTCTTC.

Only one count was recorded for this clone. The CDR3 is CATSGGPTVSTYEQYF. Here the CDR3 DNA reads TGTGCCACCAGCGGAGGACCGACAGTCTCAACTTACGAGCAGTACTTC. The gene calls are TRBV15 and TRBJ2-7; D tentatively fits TRBD1 or TRBD2 (5 bases each). The V and J ends lost 5 bases and 4 bases respectively, with 21 bases between them. The CDR3 runs to 16 residues. CDR1 and CDR2 (germline): LNHNV, YYDKDF (reference sequence).

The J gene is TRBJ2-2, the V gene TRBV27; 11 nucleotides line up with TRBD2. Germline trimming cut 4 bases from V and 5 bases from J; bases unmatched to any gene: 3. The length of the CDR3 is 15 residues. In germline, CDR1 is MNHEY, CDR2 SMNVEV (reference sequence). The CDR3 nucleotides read TGTGCCAGCAGTTGGACTAGCGGGCGGACCGGGGAGCTGTTTTTT. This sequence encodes CASSWTSGRTGELFF.